The 22 T cell receptor beta chains given below trace back to one sample, sequenced in a study of control samples from healthy donors and cancer patients. Clones were read by immunoSEQ multiplex PCR, and TCRdb kept only the in-frame ones, dropping some. This sample yields approximately 170,000 clones, of which roughly 89% are seen a single time; approximately 1.5% belongs to the top ten. The material sequenced was blood. The receptors derive from a woman in her 30s in good health.

This chain joins TRBV27 and TRBJ2-3; 16 nucleotides match TRBD2. CDR1 is MNHEY, CDR2 SMNVEV, per germline (reference sequence). The CDR3 has 14 amino acids. The V and J ends lost 11 bases and 3 bases, in that order; junction bases with no gene match: 2. The CDR3, as DNA: TGTGCCGGGACTAGCGGGGGGGCAACAGATACGCAGTATTTT. Amino acids: CAGTSGGATDTQYF.

The gene calls are TRBV5-1 and TRBJ2-1; 11 bases align to TRBD2. Germline lookup yields CDR1 SGHRS and CDR2 YFSETQ. V trimming: 3 bases; J trimming: 6 bases; junction bases outside the gene matches: 2. This CDR3 is 14 amino acids long. CDR3 protein: CASSYSGGANEQFF. CDR3 in DNA: TGCGCCAGCAGCTATAGCGGGGGGGCCAATGAGCAGTTCTTC.

The count of this clone is one. The chain recombines TRBV7-2 with TRBJ2-1, with TRBD2 matching 13 bases. Germline CDR1 and CDR2: SGHTA and FQGNSA. The CDR3 contains 15 residues. Germline trimming cut 4 bases from V and 8 bases from J; bases unmatched to any gene: 5. This CDR3 is CASSSRTSGGDEQFF. The DNA of the CDR3 is TGTGCCAGCAGCTCGCGGACTAGCGGGGGTGATGAGCAGTTCTTC.

This clone was counted once. The J gene is TRBJ1-6, the V gene TRBV3-1 (or the pseudogene TRBV3-2); D possibly corresponds to TRBD1 (5 bases). This CDR3 has 13 amino acids. Deletions cut 5 bases from V and 7 bases from J, with 9 bases between. Per germline, CDR1 LGHDT and CDR2 YNNKEL (reference sequence). In DNA form, the CDR3 reads TGTGCCAGCAGCGGGACTCGCAATTCACCCCTCCACTTT. Protein product: CASSGTRNSPLHF.

CDR3 bases: TGTGCCAGCAGCCAAGTTTTTGCAGGGGCGCAGGGCTACACCTTC. Protein product: CASSQVFAGAQGYTF. This rearrangement joins TRBV3-1 (or the pseudogene TRBV3-2) to TRBJ1-2, with D possibly matching TRBD1 (6 bases). The CDR3 consists of 15 residues. V lost 1 base and J 8 bases, leaving 17 bases between the germline ends. CDR1 LGHDT and CDR2 YNNKEL come from the germline V gene (reference sequence).

The V call is TRBV11-3, the J call TRBJ1-1; the D gene is possibly TRBD1 (6 bases). The CDR3 is 16 residues long. V gave up 1 base and J gave up 1 base, with 13 bases separating them. Germline values: CDR1 SGHNT, CDR2 YENEEA. CDR3: CASSLGGGRGNTEAFF. In DNA, the CDR3 is TGTGCCAGCAGCTTAGGCGGGGGCAGGGGGAACACTGAAGCTTTCTTT.

The chain joins TRBV4-3 to TRBJ2-4, with TRBD2 identical over 13 bases. V was clipped by 0 bases and J by 3 bases; unmatched bases: 5. The CDR3 is made up of 18 amino acids. CDR1 and CDR2 (germline): LGHNA, YSLEER. DNA for the CDR3: TGCGCCAGCAGCCAAGAGGGGACTAGCGGGATGGGCAAAAACATTCAGTACTTC. The encoded protein is CASSQEGTSGMGKNIQYF.

About this clone itself: At the DNA level, this CDR3 is encoded by other sequences in the same sample as well. This sequence joins TRBV30 and TRBJ1-6, with D hard to call. The germline gives CDR1 GTSNPN, CDR2 SVGIG (reference sequence). Trimming took 0 bases from V and 0 from J, leaving 6 bases between them. The CDR3 is 15 residues long. The CDR3 nucleotides are TGTGCCTGGAGTGTAGGACTCTCCTATAATTCACCCCTCCACTTT. Translation gives CAWSVGLSYNSPLHF.

The chain links TRBV7-2 to TRBJ1-1, with 7 bases fitting TRBD1. V shed 6 bases, J shed 1 base, and the junction held 2 bases outside the gene matches. CDR3 length: 13 residues. Germline CDR1 SGHTA, CDR2 FQGNSA. CDR3 loop: CASRRDRNTEAFF. The CDR3 DNA reads as TGTGCCAGCAGACGGGACAGGAACACTGAAGCTTTCTTT.

The chain recombines TRBV6-1 with TRBJ2-7; D is unclear. Germline V lookup: CDR1 MNHNS, CDR2 SASEGT. Trimming shortened V by 1 base and J by 0 bases, and 13 bases separated the two germline ends. The CDR3 is 16 amino acids. The CDR3 nucleotides are TGTGCCAGCAGTGAAGTTGAGACGGAGAGCTCCTACGAGCAGTACTTC. Translation: CASSEVETESSYEQYF.

The genes are TRBV19 and TRBJ1-5, with TRBD1 as a possible D gene (5 bases). The ends were cut back, 5 bases at V and 8 bases at J, with 16 bases in the middle. CDR1 is LNHDA and CDR2 is SQIVND in the germline V gene (reference sequence). The CDR3 contains 14 residues. Written as DNA, the CDR3 is TGTGCCAGTAGTCCCACCGGGGGGGAAGAGCCCCAGCATTTT. Its protein product is CASSPTGGEEPQHF.

CDR3 sequence: CASRGQGTTEAFF. The DNA for the CDR3 is TGTGCCAGCAGGGGACAGGGGACCACTGAAGCTTTCTTT. V usage is TRBV27 and J usage is TRBJ1-1; 10 positions agree with TRBD1. Germline V CDR1 and CDR2: MNHEY, SMNVEV (reference sequence). This CDR3 has 13 residues. The V gene end was trimmed by 6 bases and the J gene end by 4 bases; junction bases not matched to a gene: 2.

This chain connects TRBV5-1 to TRBJ2-1; 12 bases align to TRBD2. Germline lookup yields CDR1 SGHRS and CDR2 YFSETQ. This CDR3 comprises 15 residues. J was trimmed by 9 bases and V by 4 bases; bases with no gene match: 8. The CDR3 region is CASSQPSGGAVEQFF. Written as DNA, the CDR3 is TGCGCCAGCAGCCAACCTAGCGGGGGGGCAGTTGAGCAGTTCTTC.

J is TRBJ1-6 and V is TRBV7-9; possibly TRBD1 for D (5 bases). This CDR3 has 15 amino acids. V was pared by 1 base and J by 8 bases, with 12 bases between. The germline V gene encodes CDR1 SEHNR and CDR2 FQNEAQ (reference sequence). The CDR3 protein is CASSLDGGADSPLHF. For the CDR3, the DNA is TGTGCCAGCAGCTTAGATGGTGGGGCTGATTCACCCCTCCACTTT.

The V and J genes are TRBV7-2 and TRBJ2-1, with D possibly being TRBD2 (6 bases). This CDR3 region has 13 residues. V lost 0 bases and J lost 6, with 6 bases in between. The germline V gene has CDR1 SGHTA and CDR2 FQGNSA. Written as DNA, the CDR3 is TGTGCCAGCAGCTTAGCGGGGGGCAATGAGCAGTTCTTC. Protein product: CASSLAGGNEQFF.

The chain is built from TRBV29-1 and TRBJ1-1; D gene ambiguous. This CDR3 has 13 amino acids. Trimming stripped 6 bases from V and 0 bases from J, with 11 bases between. Germline V gives CDR1 SQVTM, CDR2 ANQGSEA. The CDR3 coding sequence is TGCAGCGTCCGCCGGAGCCTGAACACTGAAGCTTTCTTT. This codes for CSVRRSLNTEAFF.

A remark on this clone: This sample includes further DNA sequences coding for the same CDR3. V usage is TRBV3-1 (or the pseudogene TRBV3-2) and J usage is TRBJ1-1, with D maybe TRBD1 (5 bases). This CDR3 has 13 residues. Germline CDR1 and CDR2: LGHDT and YNNKEL (reference sequence). V was pared by 0 bases and J by 4 bases, with 6 bases between. The CDR3 is CASSQDRATEAFF. CDR3 nucleotide sequence: TGTGCCAGCAGCCAAGACAGGGCCACTGAAGCTTTCTTT.

The V and J genes are TRBV7-2 and TRBJ2-3; unclear D gene. The V end was cut by 2 bases, the J end by 7 bases, with 7 bases between. From germline, CDR1 is SGHTA and CDR2 FQGNSA. There are 12 residues in the CDR3. CDR3 sequence (DNA): TGTGCCAGCAGCTTAAGTGAAAATACGCAGTATTTT. Residues: CASSLSENTQYF.

J is TRBJ2-1 and V is TRBV6-2 or TRBV6-3, with D possibly TRBD2 on 6 matching bases. There are 15 residues in the CDR3. CDR1 and CDR2 from the germline V gene are MNHEY and SVGEGT. Deletions cut 2 bases from V and 2 bases from J, with 10 bases between. The CDR3 protein is CASSYGGSAYNEQFF. CDR3 DNA: TGTGCCAGCAGTTACGGGGGGAGTGCCTACAATGAGCAGTTCTTC.

V usage is TRBV9 and J usage is TRBJ2-1, with 7 bases lining up with TRBD2. The CDR3 extends over 14 amino acids. Trimming removed 1 base from V and 2 bases from J; junction bases left unmatched: 0. Germline V gene sequence: CDR1 SGDLS, CDR2 YYNGEE. The CDR3 region has the DNA TGTGCCAGCAGCGTACGGGGGGCCTACAATGAGCAGTTCTTC. Its protein product is CASSVRGAYNEQFF. The variable domain in full, with the rest retrieved from reference TRBV9 and TRBJ2-1, is DSGVTQTPKHLITATGQRVTLRCSPRSGDLSVYWYQQSLDQGLQFLIQYYNGEERAKGNILERFSAQQFPDLHSELNLSSLELGDSALYFCASSVRGAYNEQFFGPGTRLTVL.

The V call is TRBV11-2, the J call TRBJ2-3; 7 nucleotides align to TRBD1. This CDR3 is built from 14 residues. The germline gives CDR1 SGHAT, CDR2 FQNNGV. V was pared by 1 base and J by 4 bases, with 2 bases of the junction left unmatched. The CDR3 bases are TGTGCCAGCAGCTTAGGGCAGGGGGCAGATACGCAGTATTTT. Translation: CASSLGQGADTQYF.

The chain carries TRBV3-1 (or the pseudogene TRBV3-2) and TRBJ2-2; TRBD2 agrees at 13 bases. CDR1 and CDR2 from the germline V gene are LGHDT and YNNKEL (reference sequence). The CDR3 has 20 amino acids. After removal of 0 bases from V and 1 base from J, the junction contained 8 bases not matched to a gene. This CDR3 is CASSQDPPLAGGLNTGELFF. The CDR3 DNA reads as TGTGCCAGCAGCCAAGATCCACCACTAGCGGGAGGGCTGAACACCGGGGAGCTGTTTTTT.